The source of this TCR beta chain is a study of beta chain features in type 1 diabetes. Expressed TCRB transcripts were sequenced because the isolated RNA had all been reverse transcribed beforehand. Some clones are missing from TCRdb's copy, which holds only in-frame ones; the method was immunoSEQ multiplex PCR. The sample lists 150,000 to 190,000 clones, roughly 10% seen once, with around 2.1% in the top ten. V shed 2 bases and J 3 bases; nucleotides not matched to a gene: 5. Germline CDR1 is MNHEY and CDR2 is SVGAGI. The length of the CDR3 is 15 residues. Sequencing input: central memory CD4+ T cells from blood. This chain connects TRBV6-5 to TRBJ2-7; 9 nucleotides agree with TRBD1. The sequence came from a man in his late teens or twenties in good health. CDR3 sequence reads: CASSYTGQGFYEQYF. CDR3 in DNA: TGTGCCAGCAGTTACACGGGACAGGGTTTCTACGAGCAGTACTTC.